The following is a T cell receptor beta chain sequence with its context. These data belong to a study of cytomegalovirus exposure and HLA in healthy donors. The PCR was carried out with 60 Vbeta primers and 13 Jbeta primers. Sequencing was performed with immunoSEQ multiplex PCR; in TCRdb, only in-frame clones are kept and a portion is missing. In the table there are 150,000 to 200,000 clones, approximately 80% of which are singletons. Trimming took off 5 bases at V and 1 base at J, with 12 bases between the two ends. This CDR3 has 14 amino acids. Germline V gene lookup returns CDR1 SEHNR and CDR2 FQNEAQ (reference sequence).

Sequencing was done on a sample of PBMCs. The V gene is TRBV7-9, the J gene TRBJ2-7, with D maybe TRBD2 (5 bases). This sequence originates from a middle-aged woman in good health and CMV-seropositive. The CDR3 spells CASSGSPGSYEQYF. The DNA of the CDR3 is TGTGCCAGCAGCGGATCCCCGGGGTCCTACGAGCAGTACTTC.